The 23 T cell receptor beta chains below were found in one sample sequenced in a study of STAT5B mutations in CD4+ large granular lymphocyte leukemia (dated by TCRdb to the early 2020s). Receptors were amplified or captured by the immunoSEQ multiplex PCR assay. The source is immuneACCESS, and TCRdb retained only in-frame sequences with V and J called. Part of the clones is not carried over; for the studies checked, unresolved V genes explain less than half of this, and the remainder is unexplained. In this sample the table shows 30,000 to 40,000 clones, about 81% of which occur a single time. The ten most abundant clones make up approximately 0.5% of the sample. Sequenced sample: CD4+ T cells from blood buffy coats. The receptors derive from a human donor in good health.

This chain links TRBV6-5 with TRBJ1-1; 7 nucleotides agree with TRBD1. The J segment lost 2 bases and the V segment lost 4 bases, leaving 7 bases of the junction unmatched. This CDR3 region has 15 residues. Germline V gene sequence: CDR1 MNHEY, CDR2 SVGAGI. In DNA, the CDR3 is TGTGCCAGCAGTTTGGACAGGATTTTCAACACTGAAGCTTTCTTT. Translated: CASSLDRIFNTEAFF.

This clone showed up just a few times. The junction and the germline gene differ at one end; a read error may be behind it. The chain carries TRBV7-7 and TRBJ2-7; the D is unclear. CDR1 SSHAT and CDR2 FNYEAQ come from the germline V gene (reference sequence). The CDR3 runs 13 residues. The chain's CDR3 is CASSLGPEHEQYF. CDR3 nucleotide sequence: TGTGCTAGCAGCTTAGGGCCAGAGCACGAGCAGTACTTC. Full variable domain (rest looked up from reference TRBV7-7 and TRBJ2-7): GAGVSQSPRYKVTKRGQDVTLRCDPISSHATLYWYQQALGQGPEFLTYFNYEAQPDKSGLPSDRFSAERPEGSISTLTIQRTEQRDSAMYRCASSLGPEHEQYFGPGTRLTVT.

V gene TRBV5-1 combines with J gene TRBJ2-1; 10 bases match TRBD2. Germline-derived CDR1 and CDR2 are SGHRS and YFSETQ. This CDR3 has 18 residues. The J segment lost 3 bases and the V segment lost 2 bases, leaving 11 bases of the junction unmatched. The CDR3 DNA is TGCGCCAGCAGCTTTTCAGTTCCGGTAGCGGGGGGCTACAATGAGCAGTTCTTC. Amino acid sequence: CASSFSVPVAGGYNEQFF.

The rearrangement links TRBV11-1 to TRBJ1-3; 7 positions agree with TRBD1. Germline V gives CDR1 SGHAT, CDR2 FQDESV (reference sequence). This CDR3 spans 15 amino acids. With V trimmed by 5 bases and J by 0 bases, 4 bases remained unmatched. In DNA, the CDR3 is TGTGCCAGCAGCCCGGGACAGTCCTCTGGAAACACCATATATTTT. Its protein is CASSPGQSSGNTIYF.

The rearrangement links TRBV7-2 to TRBJ1-5; the D gene is possibly TRBD1 (6 bases). Between the trimmed V and J ends, which lost 1 base and 5 bases, there was a span of 24 bases. The CDR3 spans 19 residues. Germline V CDR1 and CDR2: SGHTA, FQGNSA. The CDR3 reads CASSLDPGVGAGDDQPQHF. Written as DNA, the CDR3 is TGTGCCAGCAGCTTAGACCCAGGGGTGGGCGCCGGGGACGATCAGCCCCAGCATTTT. Looking up the rest from reference TRBV7-2 and TRBJ1-5 gives the full variable domain: GAGVSQSPSNKVTEKGKDVELRCDPISGHTALYWYRQSLGQGLEFLIYFQGNSAPDKSGLPSDRFSAERTGGSVSTLTIQRTQQEDSAVYLCASSLDPGVGAGDDQPQHFGDGTRLSIL.

The chain carries TRBV7-9 and TRBJ1-1; 7 bases are a match to TRBD1. Trimming cost V 2 bases and J 1 base; bases outside gene matches: 1. The CDR3 covers 14 residues. The germline CDR1 and CDR2 sequences are SEHNR and FQNEAQ (reference sequence). The CDR3 DNA reads TGTGCCAGCAGCTTACAGGGGGGGAACACTGAAGCTTTCTTT. Translated: CASSLQGGNTEAFF.

The chain is built from TRBV30 and TRBJ2-7; D gene uncertain. This CDR3 spans 15 amino acids. CDR1 GTSNPN and CDR2 SVGIG come from the germline V gene (reference sequence). V dropped 1 base and J dropped 4 bases, with 17 bases sitting between them. The CDR3 bases are TGTGCCTGGAGTGGTGTCTGGGATACGACGTACGAGCAGTACTTC. Translating it yields CAWSGVWDTTYEQYF.

CDR3 nucleotide sequence: TGTGCCAGCAGTGTTTTACAGGGCACCGGGGAGCTGTTTTTT. It yields the protein CASSVLQGTGELFF. The gene calls are TRBV6-1 and TRBJ2-2; D is possibly TRBD1 (6 bases). V was trimmed by 4 bases and J by 4 bases, leaving 10 bases between them. The CDR3 spans 14 residues. The germline V gene encodes CDR1 MNHNS and CDR2 SASEGT.

The CDR3 DNA reads TGCGCCAGCAGCCAACCCCGGGACGGGAACACTGAAGCTTTCTTT. This encodes CASSQPRDGNTEAFF. The chain carries TRBV4-1 and TRBJ1-1, with D possibly TRBD1 on 5 matching bases. Trimming shortened V by 2 bases and J by 1 base, and 11 bases separated the two germline ends. Germline lookup yields CDR1 MGHRA and CDR2 YSYEKL. The CDR3 totals 15 residues.

This chain uses TRBV4-1 with TRBJ2-3; D is undetermined. CDR1 MGHRA and CDR2 YSYEKL come from the germline V gene. This CDR3 contains 11 residues. Trimming left V 7 bases short and J 6 bases short, with 8 bases between. This CDR3 reads CASIRLDTQYF. The CDR3 DNA reads as TGCGCCAGCATCCGGCTGGATACGCAGTATTTT.

The CDR3 bases are TGTGCCAGCAGCCTACGAATTAGCTCCTACAATGAGCAGTTCTTC. This sequence encodes CASSLRISSYNEQFF. The chain employs TRBV7-8 and TRBJ2-7; no definite D call. The assigned J gene may be wrong: the sequence end matches TRBJ2-1 better. The CDR3 is made up of 15 amino acids. The V gene's germline CDR1 is SGHVS and CDR2 FQNEAQ.

This chain uses TRBV7-2 with TRBJ1-2; weak D call: TRBD1 (6 bases). The V end was cut by 5 bases, the J end by 6 bases, with 16 bases between. CDR1 is SGHTA and CDR2 is FQGNSA in the germline V gene. The length of the CDR3 is 14 residues. CDR3 protein: CASSPQQGWHGYTF. CDR3 coding DNA: TGTGCCAGCAGCCCCCAACAGGGATGGCATGGCTACACCTTC.

The chain couples TRBV5-5 to TRBJ2-1, with D perhaps matching TRBD1 (6 bases). Trimming pared 1 base from V and 1 base from J, leaving 12 bases between. The CDR3 runs to 16 residues. Germline CDR1 and CDR2: SGHKS and YYEKEE (reference sequence). CDR3 DNA: TGTGCCAGCAGCTTGACAGGGTTAACTTCCTACAATGAGCAGTTCTTC. This translates into CASSLTGLTSYNEQFF. Full variable domain (missing parts from reference TRBV5-5 and TRBJ2-1): DAGVTQSPTHLIKTRGQQVTLRCSPISGHKSVSWYQQVLGQGPQFIFQYYEKEERGRGNFPDRFSARQFPNYSSELNVNALLLGDSALYLCASSLTGLTSYNEQFFGPGTRLTVL.

The chain carries TRBV18 and TRBJ1-3; a possible D gene is TRBD1 (6 bases). The germline V and J ends were trimmed by 3 bases and 0 bases, with 15 bases remaining between them. The CDR3 contains 17 residues. CDR1 is KGHSH, CDR2 LQKENI, per germline. The CDR3 bases are TGTGCCAGCTCACCGGGAGACAGGCGTAACTCTGGAAACACCATATATTTT. Protein: CASSPGDRRNSGNTIYF.

CDR3 sequence: CASSYSWTSGNTIYF. The CDR3 DNA is TGTGCCAGCAGTTACTCCTGGACTTCTGGAAACACCATATATTTT. V usage is TRBV6-6 and J usage is TRBJ1-3; D is unresolved. The germline CDR1 and CDR2 sequences are MNHNY and SVGAGI (reference sequence). The CDR3 spans 15 residues. Trimming shortened V by 0 bases and J by 1 base, and 7 bases separated the two germline ends.

The chain carries TRBV5-1 and TRBJ1-5, with TRBD1 as a possible D gene (5 bases). The CDR3 has 15 amino acids. In germline, CDR1 is SGHRS, CDR2 YFSETQ. V was trimmed by 0 bases and J by 2 bases, leaving 9 bases between them. The CDR3: CASSLELGGNQPQHF. CDR3 in DNA: TGCGCCAGCAGCTTGGAGCTGGGGGGCAATCAGCCCCAGCATTTT.

The chain combines TRBV27 with TRBJ1-5, with TRBD1 matching over 7 bases. The CDR3 extends over 20 amino acids. CDR1 and CDR2 from the germline V gene are MNHEY and SMNVEV (reference sequence). Germline trimming cut 2 bases from V and 0 bases from J; bases unmatched to any gene: 16. The CDR3 DNA reads as TGTGCCAGCAGTTTAAATTTTGCTGGGGCCAGGGGGATTAGCAATCAGCCCCAGCATTTT. This codes for CASSLNFAGARGISNQPQHF.

The chain employs TRBV21-1 and TRBJ2-5. TRBV21-1 is designated a pseudogene. The CDR3 totals 12 residues. The CDR3 nucleotides read TGTGCCAGCAGCAAGATCCCAGAGACCCAGTACTTC. Protein sequence: CASSKIPETQYF.

This sequence joins TRBV9 and TRBJ2-3; D unresolved. Germline assignment: CDR1 SGDLS and CDR2 YYNGEE. Between the trimmed V and J ends, which lost 0 bases and 5 bases, there was a span of 7 bases. The CDR3 totals 13 residues. This CDR3 reads CASSVGWGDTQYF. The CDR3 DNA follows: TGTGCCAGCAGCGTAGGATGGGGAGATACGCAGTATTTT.

V usage is TRBV6-5 and J usage is TRBJ2-7; D perhaps matches TRBD2 (5 bases). The CDR3 has 16 amino acids. Germline CDR1 and CDR2: MNHEY and SVGAGI. V lost 0 bases, J lost 3 bases, and 15 bases lay in between. This chain's CDR3 is CASSYSKRSAYYEQYF. In nucleotides, the CDR3 is TGTGCCAGCAGTTACTCGAAGCGTAGCGCCTACTACGAGCAGTACTTC.

V usage is TRBV19 and J usage is TRBJ2-5; no definite D call. Germline-derived CDR1 and CDR2 are LNHDA and SQIVND (reference sequence). The CDR3 runs to 12 residues. Trimming took 7 bases from V and 6 from J, leaving 12 bases between them. The CDR3 DNA is TGTGCCAGTACAGACTCTGGGCAGACCCAGTACTTC. It encodes CASTDSGQTQYF.

The chain is built from TRBV4-1 and TRBJ2-3; D uncertain. The germline CDR1 and CDR2 sequences are MGHRA and YSYEKL. Between the trimmed V and J ends, which lost 5 bases and 0 bases, there was a span of 12 bases. The CDR3 has 15 residues. The CDR3 nucleotides are TGCGCCAGCAGCAGAATTGAGTCCAGCACAGATACGCAGTATTTT. Residues: CASSRIESSTDTQYF.

The chain is built from TRBV19 and TRBJ2-5; 9 bases line up with TRBD2. This CDR3 comprises 15 residues. Looked up from germline, CDR1 is LNHDA and CDR2 is SQIVND (reference sequence). The V segment lost 5 bases and the J segment 2 bases; nucleotides outside the gene matches: 6. Here the CDR3 DNA reads TGTGCCAGTAGTGCACTAGCGGGTCATCAAGAGACCCAGTACTTC. It translates to CASSALAGHQETQYF.